This TCR beta chain was found in a study of cytomegalovirus exposure and HLA in healthy donors. Points from the study as a whole: Specific recognition of CMV antigens was confirmed in vitro for a few chains (all CMV-associated). The study listed around 150 cytomegalovirus-associated TCR beta chains.

In regard to this clone: Its antigen remains unknown.

The repertoire was sequenced with immunoSEQ multiplex PCR; TCRdb's copy has only in-frame clones and lacks some. The table has about 150,000 clones, 75% to 90% seen once; the top ten hold around 22%. With 7 bases clipped from V and 0 bases from J, the junction kept 2 bases outside the gene matches. Germline loops: CDR1 MNHNY, CDR2 SVGAGI (reference sequence). CDR3 length: 13 amino acids. This sequence was found in a man in his late teens or twenties in good health and CMV-seropositive. Sequences were obtained from PBMCs. The chain combines TRBV6-6 with TRBJ1-2, with 7 bases fitting TRBD1. This CDR3 is CASTQGANYGYTF. The CDR3 nucleotides are TGTGCCAGCACCCAGGGGGCTAACTATGGCTACACCTTC.